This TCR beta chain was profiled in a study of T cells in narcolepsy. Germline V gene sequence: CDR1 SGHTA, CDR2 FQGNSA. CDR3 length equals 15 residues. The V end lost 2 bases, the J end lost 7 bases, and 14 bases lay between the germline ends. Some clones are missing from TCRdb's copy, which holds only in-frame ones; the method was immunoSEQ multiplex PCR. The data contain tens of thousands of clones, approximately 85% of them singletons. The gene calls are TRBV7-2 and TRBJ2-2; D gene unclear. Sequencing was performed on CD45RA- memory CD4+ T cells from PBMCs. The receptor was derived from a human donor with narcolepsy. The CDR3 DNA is TGTGCCAGCAGCTTAAACTGGCTTGTCGGCGGGGAGCTGTTTTTT. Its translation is CASSLNWLVGGELFF.